The TCR beta chain described here comes from a study of T cells in Graves' hyperthyroidism and ophthalmopathy. The study's findings and limits: From stable hyperthyroidism, ophthalmopathy was separated by a 13 V-J model. Blood held most thyroid clonotypes expanded above 0.001 frequency.

Reasons for excluding patients were uncontrolled infection, other autoimmune disease, pregnancy or lactation. Each diagnosis was grounded in clinical symptoms, serum thyroxine and TRAb, thyroid ultrasound, and orbital computed tomography. This clonotype was detected many times. Its target is unknown. The CDR3 consists of 14 residues. With 3 bases removed from V and 0 bases from J, the gap between germline ends came to 6 bases. Germline-derived CDR1 and CDR2 are SNHLY and FYNNEI. Amplified regions were TCR beta CDR3 sequences from RNA transcripts. The HTBI set primed first-round TCR CDR3 RT-PCR. One entry per CDR3 protein results from TCRdb running MiXCR on the multiplex PCR reads. The table has about 570,000 distinct CDR3 sequences, 46% seen once; the top ten hold 19%.

The sequenced sample was peripheral blood or thyroid tissue (not recorded which). The chain recombines TRBV2 with TRBJ1-3; D is uncertain. The TCR comes from an adult woman with Graves' disease, either hyperthyroidism or ophthalmopathy (not recorded which). The CDR3 reads CASSDHSSGNTIYF. The CDR3 coding sequence is TGTGCCAGCAGTGATCATAGCTCTGGAAACACCATATATTTT.